The 32 T cell receptor beta chains below come from one sample, sequenced in a study of T cells in tuberculosis. TCRdb's copy holds only in-frame clones and misses some; the assay was immunoSEQ multiplex PCR. The sample contains approximately 30,000 clones, nearly 90% of which appear only once. Time point indicated: new active TB diagnosis, blood taken before or within 7 days of starting treatment. The source material was PBMCs, sampled at tuberculosis diagnosis. These receptors came from an adult with tuberculosis.

This clone was observed once. This chain uses TRBV4-1 with TRBJ2-7; D might be TRBD1 (6 bases). Germline CDR1 reads MGHRA; CDR2 reads YSYEKL. This CDR3 has 14 amino acids. The V end was cut by 6 bases, the J end by 4 bases, with 16 bases between. CDR3 nucleotide sequence: TGCGCCAGCAGTCCACCGGACAGCTATTACGAGCAGTACTTC. Amino acids: CASSPPDSYYEQYF.

The V gene is TRBV18, the J gene TRBJ1-1; no definite D call. Germline loops: CDR1 KGHSH, CDR2 LQKENI. The CDR3 sequence is 14 residues long. Trimming removed 1 base from V and 1 base from J, with 7 bases in between. The CDR3 bases are TGTGCCAGCTCACCACAACAGTCGAACACTGAAGCTTTCTTT. Its protein is CASSPQQSNTEAFF.

The V gene is TRBV5-4, the J gene TRBJ2-3, with D perhaps matching TRBD2 (6 bases). Deletions cut 0 bases from V and 6 bases from J, with 11 bases between. This CDR3 has 14 residues. Germline values: CDR1 SGHNT, CDR2 YYREEE (reference sequence). The DNA of the CDR3 is TGTGCCAGCAGCTTGGGGGGTGGAGGGGATACGCAGTATTTT. Translating it yields CASSLGGGGDTQYF. The full variable domain, its missing parts supplied by reference TRBV5-4 and TRBJ2-3, is ETGVTQSPTHLIKTRGQQVTLRCSSQSGHNTVSWYQQALGQGPQFIFQYYREEENGRGNFPPRFSGLQFPNYSSELNVNALELDDSALYLCASSLGGGGDTQYFGPGTRLTVL.

In its sample, this clone was seen a few times. V is TRBV19 and J is TRBJ1-1; no firm D call. There are 14 residues in the CDR3. CDR1 is LNHDA and CDR2 is SQIVND in the germline V gene (reference sequence). Trimming cost V 5 bases and J 1 base, with 11 bases left between them. In nucleotides, the CDR3 is TGTGCCAGTAGTGGATACAGTGGGAACACTGAAGCTTTCTTT. This encodes CASSGYSGNTEAFF.

The V gene is TRBV6-1, the J gene TRBJ2-3, with D perhaps matching TRBD2 (6 bases). V shed 11 bases and J shed 2 bases, with 17 bases lying between them. Germline values: CDR1 MNHNS, CDR2 SASEGT. The CDR3 spans 14 residues. The CDR3 region is CAVLKVRDTDTQYF. CDR3 coding DNA: TGTGCCGTTCTGAAGGTGCGGGACACAGATACGCAGTATTTT.

The chain combines TRBV5-1 with TRBJ2-2, with D unresolved. The length of the CDR3 is 14 residues. CDR1 SGHRS and CDR2 YFSETQ come from the germline V gene. Trimming removed 5 bases at V and 1 base at J, with 9 bases between. CDR3 nucleotide sequence: TGCGCCAGCAGGACGGAGAAGAACACCGGGGAGCTGTTTTTT. It yields the protein CASRTEKNTGELFF.

In this sample, this clone turned up once. The chain is built from TRBV7-2 and TRBJ1-5; unclear D gene. The CDR3 extends over 12 amino acids. Trimming removed 3 bases at V and 7 bases at J, with 7 bases between. Germline lookup yields CDR1 SGHTA and CDR2 FQGNSA. CDR3 sequence: CASSFPGQPQHF. CDR3 nucleotides: TGTGCCAGCAGCTTTCCGGGACAGCCCCAGCATTTT.

The sample holds one count of this clone. The chain uses TRBV30 and TRBJ2-4; 7 positions agree with TRBD1. The CDR3 spans 15 residues. CDR1 and CDR2 from the germline V gene are GTSNPN and SVGIG (reference sequence). After removal of 1 base from V and 13 bases from J, the junction contained 16 bases not matched to a gene. The DNA of the CDR3 is TGTGCCTGGAGTGCAGGACAGGCGACGTCTTATAAGCAGTACTTC. Amino acids: CAWSAGQATSYKQYF.

The chain combines TRBV2 with TRBJ2-1; 10 bases line up with TRBD1. Germline CDR1 reads SNHLY; CDR2 reads FYNNEI. The trim removed 8 bases at V and 8 bases at J, leaving 9 bases unmatched. The CDR3 is 14 residues long. In nucleotides, the CDR3 is TGTGCCAGCTGCCGGGACAGGGGTCGACATGAGCAGTTCTTC. Translating gives CASCRDRGRHEQFF.

This clone has a single count. DNA for the CDR3: TGCGCCAGCAGCTTGGAGGGAGGGAAGAACTATGGCTACACCTTC. It codes for CASSLEGGKNYGYTF. V and J are TRBV5-1 and TRBJ1-2; D not certain. The CDR3 runs to 15 residues. Per the germline V gene, CDR1 is SGHRS and CDR2 is YFSETQ. Trimming cost V 0 bases and J 2 bases, with 11 bases left between them.

The chain uses TRBV2 and TRBJ1-1, with TRBD1 identical over 9 bases. CDR3 size: 13 residues. In germline, CDR1 is SNHLY, CDR2 FYNNEI. J gave up 8 bases and V 6 bases, and 7 bases lay outside the gene matches. The CDR3 DNA sequence: TGTGCCAGCAGCCGGGACAGGGAGGTAGAAGCTTTCTTT. Protein: CASSRDREVEAFF. The whole variable domain, remainder taken from reference TRBV2 and TRBJ1-1, is EPEVTQTPSHQVTQMGQEVILRCVPISNHLYFYWYRQILGQKVEFLVSFYNNEISEKSEIFDDQFSVERPDGSNFTLKIRSTKLEDSAMYFCASSRDREVEAFFGQGTRLTVV.

The J gene is TRBJ2-7, the V gene TRBV5-8, with D possibly being TRBD2 (5 bases). In germline, CDR1 is SGHTS, CDR2 YDEGEE. The CDR3 contains 13 residues. The V end was cut by 3 bases, the J end by 2 bases, with 9 bases between. The CDR3 spells CASSWSGTYEQYF. CDR3 nucleotides: TGTGCCAGCAGCTGGAGCGGAACCTACGAGCAGTACTTC.

V gene TRBV5-1 combines with J gene TRBJ2-1, with TRBD1 matching over 11 bases. Germline loops: CDR1 SGHRS, CDR2 YFSETQ. V dropped 4 bases and J dropped 5; count of bases not matched to a gene: 2. The length of the CDR3 is 14 residues. CDR3 sequence (DNA): TGCGCCAGCAGCGGGGACAGGGGGAACAATGAGCAGTTCTTC. Its translation is CASSGDRGNNEQFF.

This clone was detected only once. The V call is TRBV28, the J call TRBJ2-5, with TRBD1 matching 9 bases. The trim removed 5 bases at V and 4 bases at J, leaving 5 bases unmatched. Germline CDR1 and CDR2: MDHEN and SYDVKM. CDR3 size: 14 residues. The CDR3 sequence is CASSPRDRVETQYF. The CDR3 DNA reads as TGTGCCAGCAGTCCCCGGGACAGGGTAGAGACCCAGTACTTC.

The chain joins TRBV5-1 to TRBJ2-7, with 10 positions matching TRBD1. Germline CDR1 SGHRS, CDR2 YFSETQ. J lost 9 bases, V lost 4 bases, and 13 bases had no gene match. The CDR3 loop spans 15 amino acids. As DNA, the CDR3 is TGCGCCAGCAGCAGTACCGGGACAGGGGTACGCGGGCAGTACTTC. Its translation is CASSSTGTGVRGQYF.

This clone has just one count. This chain links TRBV18 with TRBJ2-3; TRBD2 aligns across 9 bases. Germline V gene lookup returns CDR1 KGHSH and CDR2 LQKENI. CDR3 length: 15 amino acids. V gave up 4 bases and J gave up 4 bases; unmatched junction bases: 6. The DNA for the CDR3 is TGTGCCAGCTCACGTAGCGGGAGCAAGGCAGATACGCAGTATTTT. Translation gives CASSRSGSKADTQYF.

This chain uses TRBV4-2 with TRBJ1-4; TRBD1 might be the D (6 bases). CDR1 and CDR2 from the germline V gene are LGHNA and YNFKEQ. The CDR3 length is 15 residues. V lost 0 bases to trimming and J lost 8 bases, with 13 bases between them. CDR3 amino acids: CASSQDRGGGEKLFF. In DNA form, the CDR3 reads TGTGCCAGCAGCCAAGATAGAGGGGGGGGAGAAAAACTGTTTTTT.

The gene calls are TRBV19 and TRBJ1-5, with 7 bases aligning to TRBD1. The CDR3 is 15 residues long. J lost 7 bases, V lost 6 bases, and 12 bases had no gene match. Per germline, CDR1 LNHDA and CDR2 SQIVND (reference sequence). This CDR3 reads CASRLTGLQGQPQHF. In DNA, the CDR3 is TGTGCCAGTAGGCTGACAGGGCTGCAAGGGCAGCCCCAGCATTTT.

The genes are TRBV30 and TRBJ2-1; the D is unclear. Per the germline V gene, CDR1 is GTSNPN and CDR2 is SVGIG (reference sequence). Trimming pared 5 bases from V and 8 bases from J, leaving 10 bases between. The CDR3 sequence is 11 residues long. CDR3 sequence reads: CAWEPLDEQFF. DNA of the CDR3: TGTGCCTGGGAGCCCCTCGATGAGCAGTTCTTC.

V usage is TRBV6-5 and J usage is TRBJ1-2; possible D gene TRBD1, 5 bases. Germline CDR1 is MNHEY and CDR2 is SVGAGI. V was clipped by 5 bases and J by 4 bases, with 11 bases between them. The CDR3 totals 13 residues. The CDR3 DNA reads TGTGCCAGCAGTCGCGACAGCGTCTATGGCTACACCTTC. It yields the protein CASSRDSVYGYTF.

The V and J genes are TRBV11-2 and TRBJ1-2, with D tentatively TRBD1 (5 bases). The V gene's germline CDR1 is SGHAT and CDR2 FQNNGV. Trimming pared 6 bases from V and 4 bases from J, leaving 18 bases between. The CDR3 has 15 amino acids. The CDR3 here is CASSPVGGTGYGYTF. Here the CDR3 DNA reads TGTGCCAGCAGTCCAGTTGGGGGGACCGGCTATGGCTACACCTTC. The full variable domain, completed using reference TRBV11-2 and TRBJ1-2, is EAGVAQSPRYKIIEKRQSVAFWCNPISGHATLYWYQQILGQGPKLLIQFQNNGVVDDSQLPKDRFSAERLKGVDSTLKIQPAKLEDSAVYLCASSPVGGTGYGYTFGSGTRLTVV.

The rearrangement links TRBV30 to TRBJ2-6, with D perhaps TRBD2 (5 bases). Germline V gene sequence: CDR1 GTSNPN, CDR2 SVGIG (reference sequence). V dropped 2 bases and J dropped 4 bases, with 12 bases sitting between them. The CDR3 has 15 amino acids. The CDR3 reads CAWSRDEAGANVLTF. CDR3 nucleotide sequence: TGTGCCTGGAGTCGGGATGAGGCCGGGGCCAACGTCCTGACTTTC.

V usage is TRBV11-1 and J usage is TRBJ2-1; a possible D gene is TRBD1 (5 bases). Germline CDR1 reads SGHAT; CDR2 reads FQDESV (reference sequence). This CDR3 has 12 amino acids. Trimming took 5 bases from V and 11 from J, leaving 13 bases between them. The CDR3 is CASSLQPDKQFF. CDR3 in DNA: TGTGCCAGCAGCCTACAACCGGACAAGCAGTTCTTC.

V and J are TRBV19 and TRBJ1-5, with 8 nucleotides matching TRBD1. The CDR3 extends over 17 amino acids. Germline CDR1 and CDR2: LNHDA and SQIVND (reference sequence). V gave up 4 bases and J gave up 2 bases; unmatched junction bases: 10. The CDR3 reads CASSKRQGTGGNQPQHF. As DNA, the CDR3 is TGTGCCAGTAGTAAGAGACAGGGGACTGGGGGCAATCAGCCCCAGCATTTT.

The chain has TRBV7-9 and TRBJ1-3; D might be TRBD1 (6 bases). Germline V gene data show CDR1 as SEHNR and CDR2 as FQNEAQ (reference sequence). The CDR3 is 15 amino acids. Trimming removed 4 bases at V and 7 bases at J, with 17 bases between. The CDR3, as DNA: TGTGCCAGCAGCTCCCTCCTACAGGGTGGGAACACCATATATTTT. Translated: CASSSLLQGGNTIYF.

V gene TRBV28 combines with J gene TRBJ1-2; 10 bases map to TRBD1. V shed 6 bases and J 3 bases; nucleotides not matched to a gene: 19. This CDR3 is 19 amino acids long. Germline V gene data show CDR1 as MDHEN and CDR2 as SYDVKM. CDR3 DNA sequence: TGTGCCAGCAGCCAATATGTCCGGGACAGGGGAAGGGCGGACTATGGCTACACCTTC. Encoded protein: CASSQYVRDRGRADYGYTF.

The chain recombines TRBV7-2 with TRBJ1-2, with D possibly matching TRBD1 (5 bases). Germline V gives CDR1 SGHTA, CDR2 FQGNSA. Between the trimmed V and J ends, which lost 5 bases and 8 bases, there was a span of 18 bases. This CDR3 is 14 amino acids long. The CDR3 region has the DNA TGTGCCAGCAGCCTGGGGGAGGTCTTCAGGGGCTACACCTTC. This codes for CASSLGEVFRGYTF.

The CDR3 loop reads CASSYVQGNEQFF. CDR3 bases: TGTGCCAGCAGTTACGTACAGGGGAATGAGCAGTTCTTC. The chain couples TRBV6-5 to TRBJ2-1; 7 nucleotides agree with TRBD1. The CDR3 is made up of 13 amino acids. Trimming at V came to 2 bases and at J to 7 bases, leaving 2 bases not matched to a gene. Germline CDR1 reads MNHEY; CDR2 reads SVGAGI.

This clone was detected once. The chain employs TRBV18 and TRBJ2-7; TRBD1 agrees at 8 bases. The germline gives CDR1 KGHSH, CDR2 LQKENI. The CDR3 length is 15 residues. V dropped 3 bases and J dropped 7; count of bases not matched to a gene: 11. The CDR3 coding sequence is TGTGCCAGCTCACCCCCGGACAGGGCGGTCGGGGAGCAGTACTTC. Translated: CASSPPDRAVGEQYF.

The chain combines TRBV4-3 with TRBJ1-2, with D possibly TRBD1 on 5 matching bases. Germline CDR1 is LGHNA and CDR2 is YSLEER. V lost 4 bases, J lost 9 bases, and 24 bases lay in between. This CDR3 has 16 residues. The CDR3 DNA reads as TGCGCCAGCAGCCGCGTCGCCCAAGAAGGCGGGGGGAGCTACACCTTC. Protein sequence: CASSRVAQEGGGSYTF.

The count of this clone is one. V usage is TRBV15 and J usage is TRBJ2-2; 10 nucleotides agree with TRBD1. The CDR3 extends over 20 amino acids. Trimming at V came to 0 bases and at J to 5 bases, leaving 15 bases not matched to a gene. The germline V gene encodes CDR1 LNHNV and CDR2 YYDKDF (reference sequence). CDR3 residues: CATSRDPPGPGTGVTGELFF. DNA for the CDR3: TGTGCCACCAGCAGAGATCCCCCGGGACCCGGGACAGGGGTTACCGGGGAGCTGTTTTTT. The full variable domain, completed using reference TRBV15 and TRBJ2-2, is DAMVIQNPRYQVTQFGKPVTLSCSQTLNHNVMYWYQQKSSQAPKLLFHYYDKDFNNEADTPDNFQSRRPNTSFCFLDIRSPGLGDTAMYLCATSRDPPGPGTGVTGELFFGEGSRLTVL.

The V gene is TRBV30, the J gene TRBJ1-1, with D uncertain. Per germline, CDR1 GTSNPN and CDR2 SVGIG (reference sequence). The V end lost 0 bases, the J end lost 2 bases, and 7 bases lay between the germline ends. The CDR3 spans 13 residues. The DNA for the CDR3 is TGTGCCTGGAGTGTTTCCACAAACACTGAAGCTTTCTTT. Translation gives CAWSVSTNTEAFF.